These T cell receptor beta chains were read from a single sample in a study of blood T cell repertoires in COVID-19. TCRdb's table, derived via immunoSEQ multiplex PCR, lists solely in-frame clones and lacks some. The data contain 150,000 or so clones, approximately 86% of them seen just once; the ten biggest clones take up around 18%. The sequenced sample consisted of PBMCs or T cells enriched from blood (not recorded which). These TCRs come from a man aged 55 to 70 who had recovered from COVID-19. CDR3s include the opening cysteine and the closing phenylalanine or tryptophan. The order of the fields is V gene, clone size, D gene, J gene, CDR3 protein, CDR3 DNA. The D gene is left open where the match is weak. A clone size is listed for some rows: how often the clone was seen (once, few, many), or a class if it is expanded.

TRBV21-1	.	.	TRBJ2-1	CASSNGGRAGNEQFF	TGTGCCAGCAGCAATGGCGGGAGGGCCGGTAATGAGCAGTTCTTC
TRBV12-3/TRBV12-4	.	.	TRBJ1-3	CASSSPVNTIYF	TGTGCCAGCAGTTCCCCTGTAAACACCATATATTTT
TRBV5-1	few	.	TRBJ2-2	CASSTERVSNTGELFF	TGCGCCAGCAGCACAGAACGAGTTTCGAACACCGGGGAGCTGTTTTTT
TRBV11-2	.	.	TRBJ1-1	CASSLEGRPYNEAFF	TGTGCCAGCAGCTTAGAGGGCCGACCTTACAATGAAGCTTTCTTT
TRBV11-2	.	TRBD2	TRBJ2-2	CASSLLAGSGELFF	TGTGCCAGCAGCTTACTAGCGGGGTCCGGGGAGCTGTTTTTT
TRBV5-8	.	.	TRBJ2-7	CASRGRRSSYEQYF	TGTGCCAGCAGAGGGAGGAGGAGCTCCTACGAGCAGTACTTC
TRBV28	.	TRBD1	TRBJ1-2	CASKLPDRVEGYTF	TGTGCCAGCAAACTTCCTGACAGGGTGGAGGGCTACACCTTC
TRBV12-3/TRBV12-4	.	.	TRBJ2-7	CASSPNSYEQYF	TGTGCCAGCAGTCCAAACTCCTACGAGCAGTACTTC
TRBV11-3	.	TRBD2	TRBJ2-3	CASSRTSVADTQYF	TGTGCCAGCAGCCGAACTAGCGTGGCAGATACGCAGTATTTT
TRBV6-4	.	.	TRBJ1-6	CASSSGTSNSPLHF	TGTGCCAGCAGCTCCGGGACTTCAAATTCACCCCTCCACTTT
TRBV12-1	.	.	TRBJ2-1	CASSFRRAWGYNEQFF	TGTGCCAGCAGCTTTAGGCGGGCTTGGGGCTACAATGAGCAGTTCTTC
TRBV2	.	TRBD2	TRBJ2-3	CASRGFGGSAYF	TGTGCCAGCAGGGGGTTCGGGGGGTCTGCGTATTTT
TRBV9	few	.	TRBJ2-6	CASSDRYWANVLTF	TGTGCCAGCAGCGACCGGTACTGGGCCAACGTCCTGACTTTC
TRBV9	many	TRBD2	TRBJ2-7	CASSGGAGKSYEQYF	TGTGCCAGCAGCGGCGGAGCGGGAAAATCCTACGAGCAGTACTTC
TRBV7-2	.	.	TRBJ1-5	CASSLGAGDQPQHF	TGTGCCAGCAGCTTAGGGGCAGGGGATCAGCCCCAGCATTTT
TRBV28	.	.	TRBJ2-7	CASTVGGTVLRGEQYF	TGTGCCAGCACCGTTGGGGGGACAGTGCTGAGGGGCGAGCAGTACTTC
TRBV3-1/TRBV3-2	.	.	TRBJ2-7	CASSQERGRGYEQYF	TGTGCCAGCAGCCAAGAAAGGGGAAGGGGCTACGAGCAGTACTTC
TRBV6-1	.	.	TRBJ1-5	CASSEASSGNQPQHF	TGTGCCAGCAGTGAAGCGAGCAGCGGCAATCAGCCCCAGCATTTT
TRBV5-4	.	.	TRBJ2-2	CASSLAGPDTGELFF	TGTGCCAGCAGCTTGGCAGGGCCCGACACCGGGGAGCTGTTTTTT
TRBV2	.	TRBD1	TRBJ1-2	CASTLMDRKNYGYTF	TGTGCCAGCACTCTCATGGACAGGAAAAACTATGGCTACACCTTC
TRBV4-1	.	.	TRBJ1-2	CASSPQGYGYTF	TGCGCCAGCAGCCCTCAGGGGTATGGCTACACCTTC
TRBV27	.	.	TRBJ1-1	CASSLYGHLNTEAFF	TGTGCCAGCAGTTTATATGGGCACCTGAACACTGAAGCTTTCTTT
TRBV27	once	TRBD1	TRBJ1-2	CASSPRQGYGYTF	TGTGCCAGCAGTCCTCGACAGGGCTATGGCTACACCTTC
TRBV9	.	TRBD1	TRBJ2-2	CASSEYDRVNTGELFF	TGTGCCAGCAGCGAATACGACAGGGTTAACACCGGGGAGCTGTTTTTT
TRBV6-5	once	TRBD2	TRBJ2-1	CASSPGLAGGHEQFF	TGTGCCAGCAGTCCGGGACTAGCGGGGGGGCACGAGCAGTTCTTC
TRBV7-9	.	.	TRBJ2-1	CASSLNQGFYNEQFF	TGTGCCAGCAGCCTTAATCAGGGGTTCTACAATGAGCAGTTCTTC
TRBV28	few	.	TRBJ2-7	CALPNTGERSYEQYF	TGTGCCTTACCGAACACCGGGGAGAGGTCCTACGAGCAGTACTTC
TRBV6-2/TRBV6-3	.	.	TRBJ2-7	CASSVLGQSLSYEQYF	TGTGCCAGCAGTGTTCTAGGACAGTCACTCTCCTACGAGCAGTACTTC
TRBV5-8	.	TRBD1	TRBJ1-1	CASSLGQGSTEAFF	TGTGCCAGCAGCTTGGGACAGGGTAGTACTGAAGCTTTCTTT
TRBV24-1	.	TRBD1	TRBJ2-3	CATSDSGQGTDTQYF	TGTGCCACCAGTGATTCTGGACAGGGCACAGATACGCAGTATTTT
TRBV21-1	.	.	TRBJ2-7	CASSLLTKSYEQYF	TGTGCCAGCAGCCTCCTGACTAAATCCTACGAGCAGTACTTC
TRBV9	.	.	TRBJ1-5	CASSVGVGGTDQPQHF	TGTGCCAGCAGCGTAGGGGTAGGAGGGACTGATCAGCCCCAGCATTTT
TRBV15	.	.	TRBJ1-2	CATSRSEVGANYGYTF	TGTGCCACCAGCAGATCCGAAGTCGGTGCTAACTATGGCTACACCTTC
TRBV29-1	.	TRBD1	TRBJ2-6	CSVSIGGVSGANVLTF	TGCAGCGTCAGCATAGGGGGCGTCTCTGGGGCCAACGTCCTGACTTTC
TRBV6-1	.	TRBD1	TRBJ1-1	CASSGVEGAGDTEAFF	TGTGCCAGCAGTGGAGTGGAGGGGGCAGGAGACACTGAAGCTTTCTTT